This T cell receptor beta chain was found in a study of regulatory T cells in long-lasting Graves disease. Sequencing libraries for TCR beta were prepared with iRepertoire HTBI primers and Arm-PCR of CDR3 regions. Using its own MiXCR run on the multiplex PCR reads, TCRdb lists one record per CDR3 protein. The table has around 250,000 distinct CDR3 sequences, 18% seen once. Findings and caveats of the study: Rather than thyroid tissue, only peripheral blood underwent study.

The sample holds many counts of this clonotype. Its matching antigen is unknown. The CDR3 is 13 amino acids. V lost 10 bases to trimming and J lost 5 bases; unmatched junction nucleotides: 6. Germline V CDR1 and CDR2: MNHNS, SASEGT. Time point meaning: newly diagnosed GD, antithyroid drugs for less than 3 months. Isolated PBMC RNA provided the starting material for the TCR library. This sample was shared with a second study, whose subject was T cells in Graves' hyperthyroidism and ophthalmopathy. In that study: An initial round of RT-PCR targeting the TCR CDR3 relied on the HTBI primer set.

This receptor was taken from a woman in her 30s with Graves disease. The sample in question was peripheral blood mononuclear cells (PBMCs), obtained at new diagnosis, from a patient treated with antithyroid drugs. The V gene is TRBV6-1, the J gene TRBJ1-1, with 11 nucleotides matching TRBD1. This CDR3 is CATSGTGGTEAFF. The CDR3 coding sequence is TGTGCCACATCCGGGACAGGGGGGACTGAAGCTTTCTTT.